The TCR beta chain described here comes from a study of blood T cells in healthy people across ages. Regarding the study as a whole: Comparison with aged donors showed that long-lived donors had more naive CD4+ cells and higher diversity. PBMCs that were unsorted prevented a conclusive naive versus antigen-experienced comparison. Naive T cell percentage showed a strong correlation with the diversity of TCR beta.

In terms of origin and age, donors were healthy Caucasian individuals from Russia aged roughly 6 to 100. In the case of this clonotype: What it binds is unknown.

With a J-beta primer mix and a sample-barcoded 5' primer, a second PCR ran roughly 6 to 11 cycles. TCRdb re-called the 5' RACE reads through MiXCR, storing one row per CDR3 protein. This sample has 650,000 to 1,000,000 distinct CDR3 sequences, with 36% found just once. This clonotype originated in a young man in good health. The specimen was blood.

The CDR3 sequence: CASSVPISNEQFF. The CDR3 DNA reads TGTGCCAGCAGTGTACCGATCAGCAATGAGCAGTTCTTC. The J gene is TRBJ2-1, the V gene TRBV12-3 or TRBV12-4; D is undetermined. V lost 5 bases, J lost 6 bases, and 11 bases lay in between. CDR3 length: 13 residues.